Below, 12 T cell receptor beta chains from the same sample are listed, as sequenced in a study of human T cells and chemical hapten exposure. From the RACE reads, TCRdb called clonotypes with MiXCR, one entry per CDR3 protein. This table holds about 84,000 distinct CDR3 sequences, under 14% found once. The time point denotes: patch test 3, about 24 weeks after DPC sensitization. Noted treatment: therapeutic diphenylcyclopropenone sensitization with weekly scalp DPC. Sequencing was performed on whole blood, taken in connection with sensitization to the hapten diphenylcyclopropenone (DPC). The receptors were sampled from a woman between 50 and 59 years old with alopecia areata. Some clones in this sample may be carry-over from other donors' samples.

This clonotype was seen at least ten times. The J gene is TRBJ1-5, the V gene TRBV10-3, with D maybe TRBD1 (6 bases). Germline assignment: CDR1 ENHRY and CDR2 SYGVKD. V was clipped by 5 bases and J by 7 bases, with 15 bases between them. This CDR3 is built from 14 residues. In DNA form, the CDR3 reads TGTGCCATCAGTTTACAGGGAAGGGACCAGCCCCAGCATTTT. Translated: CAISLQGRDQPQHF.

This clonotype was counted at least ten times. This chain uses TRBV6-5 with TRBJ1-2; D gene unclear. V was clipped by 2 bases and J by 4 bases, with 17 bases between them. This CDR3 is built from 16 residues. Per germline, CDR1 MNHEY and CDR2 SVGAGI. The CDR3 protein is CASSYRRASDIYGYTF. CDR3 bases: TGTGCCAGCAGTTACCGCCGGGCCTCGGATATCTATGGCTACACCTTC.

The CDR3 nucleotides read TGCGCCAGCAGTGAAAGGACTAGCGGGAGGGTTAAGCAGTTCTTC. Translated: CASSERTSGRVKQFF. The genes are TRBV10-1 and TRBJ2-1, with 15 bases lining up with TRBD2. There are 15 residues in the CDR3. The ends lost 3 bases at V and 11 bases at J; junction bases unmatched: 5. Germline loops: CDR1 WNHNN, CDR2 SYGVQD (reference sequence).

The rearrangement uses TRBV5-6 and TRBJ2-1; no reliable D call. V was shortened by 5 bases and J by 6 bases, with 9 bases between the two germline ends. Germline assignment: CDR1 SGHDT and CDR2 YYEEEE. The length of the CDR3 is 12 residues. CDR3 sequence: CASRSTGNEQFF. CDR3 DNA: TGTGCCAGCAGGTCGACGGGCAATGAGCAGTTCTTC.

V and J are TRBV18 and TRBJ1-1; D is possibly TRBD1 (6 bases). Deletions cut 2 bases from V and 11 bases from J, with 15 bases between. The germline V gene encodes CDR1 KGHSH and CDR2 LQKENI. The CDR3 consists of 13 residues. CDR3 sequence: CASSPGQPPGAFF. The CDR3 DNA reads TGTGCCAGCTCACCAGGACAGCCCCCAGGGGCTTTCTTT.

As for this clonotype: The junction does not match germline at one end; this may be a read error. The chain links TRBV19 to TRBJ1-5, with 9 bases lining up with TRBD1. In germline, CDR1 is LNHDA, CDR2 SQIVND (reference sequence). This CDR3 is 15 amino acids long. Here the CDR3 reads CASSIRQGGKQPQHF. The CDR3 bases are TGTGCCAGTAGTATCCGACAGGGGGGCAAGCAGCCCCAGCATTTT.

The V gene is TRBV2, the J gene TRBJ2-1; D is unresolved. Germline V gene data show CDR1 as SNHLY and CDR2 as FYNNEI. The CDR3 is made up of 15 amino acids. V dropped 1 base and J dropped 0 bases, with 7 bases sitting between them. CDR3 loop: CASSEGRNSYNEQFF. In DNA form, the CDR3 reads TGTGCCAGCAGTGAAGGACGGAACTCCTACAATGAGCAGTTCTTC.

The V and J genes are TRBV29-1 and TRBJ2-3; no clear D gene. Trimming removed 5 bases from V and 2 bases from J, with 11 bases in between. CDR3 length: 13 amino acids. From germline, CDR1 is SQVTM and CDR2 ANQGSEA. CDR3 nucleotide sequence: TGCAGCGTTCTTGGTCTCAACACAGATACGCAGTATTTT. Translation gives CSVLGLNTDTQYF.

This clonotype was detected only a few times. The genes are TRBV29-1 and TRBJ2-7, with 9 bases aligning to TRBD2. The germline gives CDR1 SQVTM, CDR2 ANQGSEA. The length of the CDR3 is 15 residues. After removal of 4 bases from V and 6 bases from J, the junction contained 13 bases not matched to a gene. The DNA of the CDR3 is TGCAGCGTTGGGAGAAGGCTAGCGGGATCGGGCGAGCAGTACTTC. As protein: CSVGRRLAGSGEQYF.

This clonotype has at least ten counts. The rearrangement uses TRBV19 and TRBJ1-5; 9 bases are a match to TRBD1. Trimming cost V 8 bases and J 0 bases; bases outside gene matches: 11. The CDR3 is 17 residues long. Germline V gene data show CDR1 as LNHDA and CDR2 as SQIVND (reference sequence). CDR3 loop: CASYPGQGPYSNQPQHF. In DNA, the CDR3 is TGTGCCAGTTACCCGGGACAGGGCCCTTATAGCAATCAGCCCCAGCATTTT.

This clonotype was counted many times. The chain combines TRBV2 with TRBJ2-2; TRBD2 might be the D (5 bases). The CDR3 extends over 13 amino acids. Trimming pared 4 bases from V and 8 bases from J, leaving 11 bases between. Germline assignment: CDR1 SNHLY and CDR2 FYNNEI. The CDR3 spells CASSGGGSGELFF. CDR3 nucleotide sequence: TGTGCCAGCAGTGGCGGAGGCTCGGGGGAGCTGTTTTTT.

The chain joins TRBV5-6 to TRBJ2-1; tentatively, D is TRBD2 (6 bases). V shed 1 base and J shed 3 bases, with 14 bases lying between them. The CDR3 has 16 residues. Looked up from germline, CDR1 is SGHDT and CDR2 is YYEEEE. This chain's CDR3 is CASSLSSGGFYNEQFF. CDR3 DNA sequence: TGTGCCAGCAGCTTGAGCTCTGGGGGGTTCTACAATGAGCAGTTCTTC. The full variable domain, completed using reference TRBV5-6 and TRBJ2-1, is DAGVTQSPTHLIKTRGQQVTLRCSPKSGHDTVSWYQQALGQGPQFIFQYYEEEERQRGNFPDRFSGHQFPNYSSELNVNALLLGDSALYLCASSLSSGGFYNEQFFGPGTRLTVL.